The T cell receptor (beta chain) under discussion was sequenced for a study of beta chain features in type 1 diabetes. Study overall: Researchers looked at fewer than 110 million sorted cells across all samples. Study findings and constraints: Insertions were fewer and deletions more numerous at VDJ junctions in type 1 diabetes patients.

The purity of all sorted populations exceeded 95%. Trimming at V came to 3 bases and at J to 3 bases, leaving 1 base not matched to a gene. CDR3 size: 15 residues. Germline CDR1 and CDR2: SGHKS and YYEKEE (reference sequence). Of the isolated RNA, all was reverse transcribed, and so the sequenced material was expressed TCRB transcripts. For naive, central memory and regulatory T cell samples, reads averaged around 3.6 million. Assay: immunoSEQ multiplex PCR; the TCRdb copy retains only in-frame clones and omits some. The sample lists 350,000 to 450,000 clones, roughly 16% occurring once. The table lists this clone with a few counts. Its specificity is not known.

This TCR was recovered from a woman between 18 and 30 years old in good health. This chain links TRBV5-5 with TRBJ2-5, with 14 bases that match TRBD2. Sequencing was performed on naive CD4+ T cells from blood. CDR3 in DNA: TGTGCCAGCAGCTCGACTAGCGGGAGGGAAGAGACCCAGTACTTC. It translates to CASSSTSGREETQYF.